This T cell receptor beta chain stems from a study of T cells in Graves' hyperthyroidism and ophthalmopathy. The hyperthyroidism patients had all been newly diagnosed, and their disease duration was under 2 months. Their ages ranged from 18 to 65 years. Any patient presenting with uncontrolled infection, other autoimmune disease, pregnancy or lactation was left out. About this clonotype: This could be a read error, since a much larger clone is one nucleotide away.

Germline-derived CDR1 and CDR2 are MGHRA and YSYEKL. CDR3 size: 18 residues. The source material, RNA transcripts, was used to amplify TCR beta CDR3 regions. HTBI primers drove first-round RT-PCR of the TCR CDR3. Via MiXCR, TCRdb re-called the multiplex PCR reads, giving one row per CDR3 protein. Of hundreds of thousands of distinct CDR3 sequences detected, 13% appear once; the ten largest clones hold less than 10%. The chain combines TRBV4-1 with TRBJ1-5; tentatively, D is TRBD1 (6 bases). This sequence originates from a woman aged 18-29 years with Graves' hyperthyroidism. Sequenced input: blood. Here the CDR3 DNA reads TGCGCCGGCAGCCAAGTGGGCACCGGGACACAGAGCAATCAGCCCCAGCATTTT. Translating it yields CAGSQVGTGTQSNQPQHF.